This T cell receptor beta chain is from a study of blood T cells in healthy people across ages. Study-level points and caveats: The unknown donor CMV status may have confounded expanded clonotype changes.

CDR1 SGHDN and CDR2 FVKESK come from the germline V gene. The CDR3 is 14 amino acids. With a J-beta primer mix and a sample-barcoded 5' primer, a second PCR ran roughly 6 to 11 cycles. A template-switch adaptor with 12 random nucleotides tagged each cDNA molecule. A single record per CDR3 protein comes from TCRdb applying MiXCR to the 5' RACE reads. The sample holds 600,000 to 1,000,000 distinct CDR3 sequences, around a quarter seen once. This clonotype has only a few counts. What it binds is unknown. This sample was also put to use in a study of T cells of mothers and their children. As reported in that work: Three healthy Caucasian mothers, along with their six children, were the donors. Amplification in the second PCR used the M1S primer, which added sample barcodes and 2-4 random nucleotides.

What was sequenced was blood. The genes are TRBV14 and TRBJ2-5, with TRBD2 as a possible D gene (6 bases). Near its end, the DNA agrees better with TRBJ2-7, so the J call may be wrong. The clonotype comes from a boy between 5 and 17 years old in good health. The CDR3 spells CASRASARPYEQYF. The CDR3 DNA sequence: TGTGCCAGCAGGGCTAGCGCGAGACCCTACGAGCAGTACTTC.